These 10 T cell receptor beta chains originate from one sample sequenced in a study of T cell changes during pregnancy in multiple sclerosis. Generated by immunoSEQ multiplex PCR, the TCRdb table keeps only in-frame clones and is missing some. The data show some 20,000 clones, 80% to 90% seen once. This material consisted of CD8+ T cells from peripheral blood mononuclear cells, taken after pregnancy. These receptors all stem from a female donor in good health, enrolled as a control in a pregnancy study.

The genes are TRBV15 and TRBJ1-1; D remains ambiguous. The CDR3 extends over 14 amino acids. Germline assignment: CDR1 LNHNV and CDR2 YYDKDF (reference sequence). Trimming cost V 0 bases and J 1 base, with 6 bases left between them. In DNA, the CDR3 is TGTGCCACCAGCAGAGATCGGGGGAACACTGAAGCTTTCTTT. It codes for CATSRDRGNTEAFF.

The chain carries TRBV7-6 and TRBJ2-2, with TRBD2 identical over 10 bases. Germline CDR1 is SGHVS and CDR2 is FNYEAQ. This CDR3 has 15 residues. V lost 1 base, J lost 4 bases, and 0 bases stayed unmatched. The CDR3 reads CASSLGLAGTGELFF. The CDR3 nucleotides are TGTGCCAGCAGCTTAGGACTAGCGGGCACCGGGGAGCTGTTTTTT.

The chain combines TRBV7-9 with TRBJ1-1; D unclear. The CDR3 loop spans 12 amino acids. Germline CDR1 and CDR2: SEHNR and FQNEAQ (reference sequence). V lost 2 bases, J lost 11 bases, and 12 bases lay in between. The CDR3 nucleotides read TGTGCCAGCAGCTTATCGGGGTTAGAGGCTTTCTTT. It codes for CASSLSGLEAFF.

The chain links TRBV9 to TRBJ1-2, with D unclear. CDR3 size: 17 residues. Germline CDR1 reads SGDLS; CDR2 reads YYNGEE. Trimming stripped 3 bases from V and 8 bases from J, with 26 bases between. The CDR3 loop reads CASSARATADLLRGYTF. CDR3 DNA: TGTGCCAGCAGCGCGAGGGCAACAGCGGACCTTCTTAGGGGCTACACCTTC. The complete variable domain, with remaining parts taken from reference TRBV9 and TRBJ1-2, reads DSGVTQTPKHLITATGQRVTLRCSPRSGDLSVYWYQQSLDQGLQFLIQYYNGEERAKGNILERFSAQQFPDLHSELNLSSLELGDSALYFCASSARATADLLRGYTFGSGTRLTVV.

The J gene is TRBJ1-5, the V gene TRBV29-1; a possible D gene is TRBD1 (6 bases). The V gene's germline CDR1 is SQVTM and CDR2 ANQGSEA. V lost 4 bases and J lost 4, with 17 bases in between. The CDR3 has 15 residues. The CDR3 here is CSVGGAGTLNQPQHF. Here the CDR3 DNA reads TGCAGCGTTGGAGGCGCCGGGACACTTAATCAGCCCCAGCATTTT.

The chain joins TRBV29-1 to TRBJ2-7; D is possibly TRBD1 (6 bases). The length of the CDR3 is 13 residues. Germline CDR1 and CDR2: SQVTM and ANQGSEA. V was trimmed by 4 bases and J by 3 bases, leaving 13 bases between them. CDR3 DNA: TGCAGCGTTGGGGCAGGGGAGAACTACGAGCAGTACTTC. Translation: CSVGAGENYEQYF.

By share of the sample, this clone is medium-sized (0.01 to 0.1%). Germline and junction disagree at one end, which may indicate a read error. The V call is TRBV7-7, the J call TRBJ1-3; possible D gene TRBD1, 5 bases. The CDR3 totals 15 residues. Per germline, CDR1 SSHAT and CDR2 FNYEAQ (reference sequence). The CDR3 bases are TGTGCTAGCAGACACAGGTCCGGTGACTGGGACACCATATATTTT. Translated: CASRHRSGDWDTIYF. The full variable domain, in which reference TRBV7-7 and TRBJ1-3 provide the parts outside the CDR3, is GAGVSQSPRYKVTKRGQDVTLRCDPISSHATLYWYQQALGQGPEFLTYFNYEAQPDKSGLPSDRFSAERPEGSISTLTIQRTEQRDSAMYRCASRHRSGDWDTIYFGEGSWLTVV.

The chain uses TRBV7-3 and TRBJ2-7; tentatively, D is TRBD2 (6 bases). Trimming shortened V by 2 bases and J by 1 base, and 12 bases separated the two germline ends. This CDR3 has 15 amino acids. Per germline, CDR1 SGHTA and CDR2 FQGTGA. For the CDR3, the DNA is TGTGCCAGCAGCTTATATGCGGGGACTTCCTACGAGCAGTACTTC. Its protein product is CASSLYAGTSYEQYF.

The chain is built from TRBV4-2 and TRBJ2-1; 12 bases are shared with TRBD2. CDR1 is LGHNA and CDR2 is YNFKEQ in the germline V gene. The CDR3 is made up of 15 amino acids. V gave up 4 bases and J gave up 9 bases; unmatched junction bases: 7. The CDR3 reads CASSRSTSGGTEQFF. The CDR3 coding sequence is TGTGCCAGCAGCCGGTCGACTAGCGGGGGTACTGAGCAGTTCTTC.

The CDR3 coding sequence is TGTGCCAGCAGCTTATGGGAGGGGGAACACACCTTC. It codes for CASSLWEGEHTF. The V call is TRBV7-8, the J call TRBJ1-2; maybe TRBD1 (6 bases). Deletions cut 2 bases from V and 12 bases from J, with 13 bases between. The CDR3 has 12 residues. The germline V gene has CDR1 SGHVS and CDR2 FQNEAQ.